This T cell receptor beta chain was documented in a study of blood T cell repertoires in COVID-19. The wider study: PBMCs, B-cell-depleted T cells, or T cells provided the cDNA or gDNA that made up the material.

The data were produced by immunoSEQ multiplex PCR, yet TCRdb's version contains in-frame clones alone and is incomplete. The sample yields hundreds of thousands of clones, 70% to 90% seen once. The germline V gene has CDR1 SGHTA and CDR2 FQGNSA. The CDR3 spans 14 residues. Trimming stripped 1 base from V and 2 bases from J, with 6 bases between. The chain uses TRBV7-2 and TRBJ1-5; TRBD1 might be the D (5 bases). The clonotype was recovered from a woman aged 35 to 49 who had recovered from COVID-19. The specimen sequenced was peripheral blood. CDR3 coding DNA: TGTGCCAGCAGCTTAGAAGGGGGCAATCAGCCCCAGCATTTT. This gives the protein CASSLEGGNQPQHF.